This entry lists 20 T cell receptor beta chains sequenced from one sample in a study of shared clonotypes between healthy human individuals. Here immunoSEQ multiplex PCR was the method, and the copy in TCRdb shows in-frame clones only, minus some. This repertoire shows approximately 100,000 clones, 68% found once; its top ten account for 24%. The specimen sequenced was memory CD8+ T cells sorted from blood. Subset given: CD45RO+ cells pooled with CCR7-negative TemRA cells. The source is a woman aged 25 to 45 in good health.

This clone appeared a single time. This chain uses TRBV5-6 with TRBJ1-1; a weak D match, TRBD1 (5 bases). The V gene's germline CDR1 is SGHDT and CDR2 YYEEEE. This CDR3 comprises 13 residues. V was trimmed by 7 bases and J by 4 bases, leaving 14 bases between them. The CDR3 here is CASQRGGITEAFF. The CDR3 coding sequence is TGTGCCAGCCAAAGGGGTGGAATCACTGAAGCTTTCTTT.

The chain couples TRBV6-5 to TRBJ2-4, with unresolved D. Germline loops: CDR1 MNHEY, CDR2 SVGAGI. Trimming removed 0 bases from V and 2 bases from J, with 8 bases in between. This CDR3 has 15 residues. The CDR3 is CASSYSSHPKNIQYF. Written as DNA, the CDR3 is TGTGCCAGCAGTTACTCGTCACATCCCAAAAACATTCAGTACTTC.

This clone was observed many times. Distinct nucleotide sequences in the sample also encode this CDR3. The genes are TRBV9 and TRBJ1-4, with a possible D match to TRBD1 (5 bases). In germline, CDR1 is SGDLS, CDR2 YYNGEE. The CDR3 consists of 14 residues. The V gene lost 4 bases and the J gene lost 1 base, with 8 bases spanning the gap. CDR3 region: CASSWGGTNEKLFF. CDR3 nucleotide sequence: TGTGCCAGCAGCTGGGGGGGAACTAATGAAAAACTGTTTTTT.

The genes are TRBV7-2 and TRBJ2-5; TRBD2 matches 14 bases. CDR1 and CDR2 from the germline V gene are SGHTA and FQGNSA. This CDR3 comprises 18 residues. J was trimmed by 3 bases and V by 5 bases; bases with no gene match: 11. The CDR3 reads CASSLYFPGLAGEETQYF. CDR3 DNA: TGTGCCAGCAGCCTCTACTTTCCGGGACTAGCGGGAGAAGAGACCCAGTACTTC.

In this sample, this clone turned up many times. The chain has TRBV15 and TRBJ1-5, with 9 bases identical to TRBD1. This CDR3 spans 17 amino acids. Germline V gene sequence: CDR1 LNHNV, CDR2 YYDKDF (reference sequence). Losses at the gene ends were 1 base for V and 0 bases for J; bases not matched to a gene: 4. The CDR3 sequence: CATSRGDREYSNQPQHF. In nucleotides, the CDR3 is TGTGCCACCAGCAGAGGGGACAGGGAATATAGCAATCAGCCCCAGCATTTT.

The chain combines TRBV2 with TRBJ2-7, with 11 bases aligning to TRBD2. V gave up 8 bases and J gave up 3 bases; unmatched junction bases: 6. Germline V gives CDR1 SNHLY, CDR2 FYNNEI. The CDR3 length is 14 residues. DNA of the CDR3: TGTGCCAGCGTACTAGCGGGAGCGCACTACGAGCAGTACTTC. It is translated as CASVLAGAHYEQYF.

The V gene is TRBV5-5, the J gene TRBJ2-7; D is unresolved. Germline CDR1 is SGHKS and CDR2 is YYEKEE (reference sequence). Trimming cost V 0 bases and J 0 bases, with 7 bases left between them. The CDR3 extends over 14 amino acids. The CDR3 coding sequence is TGTGCCAGCAGCTTGGAAGCCAACTCCTACGAGCAGTACTTC. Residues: CASSLEANSYEQYF. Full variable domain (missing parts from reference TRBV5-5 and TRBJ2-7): DAGVTQSPTHLIKTRGQQVTLRCSPISGHKSVSWYQQVLGQGPQFIFQYYEKEERGRGNFPDRFSARQFPNYSSELNVNALLLGDSALYLCASSLEANSYEQYFGPGTRLTVT.

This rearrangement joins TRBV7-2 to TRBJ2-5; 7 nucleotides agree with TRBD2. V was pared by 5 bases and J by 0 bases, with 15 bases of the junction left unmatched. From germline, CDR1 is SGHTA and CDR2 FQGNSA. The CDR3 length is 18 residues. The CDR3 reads CASSKSGVRILYQETQYF. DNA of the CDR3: TGTGCCAGCAGCAAAAGCGGGGTACGGATCTTGTACCAAGAGACCCAGTACTTC.

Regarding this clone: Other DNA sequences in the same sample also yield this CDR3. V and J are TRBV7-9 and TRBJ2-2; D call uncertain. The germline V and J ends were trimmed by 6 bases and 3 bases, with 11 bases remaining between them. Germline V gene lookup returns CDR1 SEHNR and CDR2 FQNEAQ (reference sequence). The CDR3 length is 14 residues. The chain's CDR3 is CASSSRAYTGELFF. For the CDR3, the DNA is TGTGCCAGCAGTTCCCGGGCCTACACCGGGGAGCTGTTTTTT.

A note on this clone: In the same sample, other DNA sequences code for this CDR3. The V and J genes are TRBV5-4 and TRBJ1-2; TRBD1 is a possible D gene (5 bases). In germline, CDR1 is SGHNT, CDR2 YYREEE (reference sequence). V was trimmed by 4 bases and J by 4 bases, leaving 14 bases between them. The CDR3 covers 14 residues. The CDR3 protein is CASSPSGGGYGYTF. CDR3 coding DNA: TGTGCCAGCAGCCCGTCCGGGGGGGGCTATGGCTACACCTTC.

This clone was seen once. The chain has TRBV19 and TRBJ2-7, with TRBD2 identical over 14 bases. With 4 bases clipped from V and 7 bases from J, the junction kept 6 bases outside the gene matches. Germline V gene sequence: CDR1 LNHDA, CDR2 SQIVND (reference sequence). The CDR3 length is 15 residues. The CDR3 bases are TGTGCCAGTAGTAGCGGACTAGCGGGAGGATGGGAGCAGTACTTC. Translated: CASSSGLAGGWEQYF. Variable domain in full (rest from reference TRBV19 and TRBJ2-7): DGGITQSPKYLFRKEGQNVTLSCEQNLNHDAMYWYRQDPGQGLRLIYYSQIVNDFQKGDIAEGYSVSREKKESFPLTVTSAQKNPTAFYLCASSSGLAGGWEQYFGPGTRLTVT.

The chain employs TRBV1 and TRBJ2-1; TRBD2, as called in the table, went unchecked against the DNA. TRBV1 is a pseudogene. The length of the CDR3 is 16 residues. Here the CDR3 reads CTSTRLYPRGCNEQFF. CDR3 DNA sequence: TGCACCAGCACCCGGCTTTACCCGCGGGGATGCAATGAGCAGTTCTTC.

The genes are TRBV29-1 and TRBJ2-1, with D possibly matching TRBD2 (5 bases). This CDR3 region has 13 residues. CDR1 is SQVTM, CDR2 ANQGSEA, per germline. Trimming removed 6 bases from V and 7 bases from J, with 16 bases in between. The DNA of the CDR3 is TGCAGCGTCCAGACCTGGGAGCGGAATGAGCAGTTCTTC. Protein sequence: CSVQTWERNEQFF.

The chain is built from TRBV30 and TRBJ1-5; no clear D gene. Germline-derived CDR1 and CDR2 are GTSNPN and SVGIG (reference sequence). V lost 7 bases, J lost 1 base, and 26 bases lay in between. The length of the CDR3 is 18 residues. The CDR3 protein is CASGEVGYGFGSNQPQHF. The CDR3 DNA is TGTGCCTCCGGTGAGGTAGGGTACGGTTTCGGAAGCAATCAGCCCCAGCATTTT.

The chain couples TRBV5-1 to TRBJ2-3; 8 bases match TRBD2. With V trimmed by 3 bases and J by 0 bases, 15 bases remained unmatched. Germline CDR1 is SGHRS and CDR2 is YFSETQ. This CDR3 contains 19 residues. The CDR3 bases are TGCGCCAGCAGCTATGGACCGATTGGACTAGCCAAAAGCACAGATACGCAGTATTTT. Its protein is CASSYGPIGLAKSTDTQYF.

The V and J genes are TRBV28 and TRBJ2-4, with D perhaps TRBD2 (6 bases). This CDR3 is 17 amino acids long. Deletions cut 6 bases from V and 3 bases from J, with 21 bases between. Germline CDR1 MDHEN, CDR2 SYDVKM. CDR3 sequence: CASSQSDGGWGKNIQYF. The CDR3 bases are TGTGCCAGCAGCCAATCAGACGGGGGATGGGGCAAAAACATTCAGTACTTC.

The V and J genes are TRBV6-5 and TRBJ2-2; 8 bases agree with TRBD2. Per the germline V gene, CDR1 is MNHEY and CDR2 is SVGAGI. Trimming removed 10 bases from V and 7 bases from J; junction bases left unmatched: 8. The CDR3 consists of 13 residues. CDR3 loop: CATKREQDGELFF. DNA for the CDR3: TGTGCCACAAAGCGGGAGCAGGACGGGGAGCTGTTTTTT.

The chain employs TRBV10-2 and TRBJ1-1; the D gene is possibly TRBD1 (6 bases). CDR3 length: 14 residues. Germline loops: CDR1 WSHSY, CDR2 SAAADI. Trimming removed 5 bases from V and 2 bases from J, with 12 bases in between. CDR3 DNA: TGCGCCAGCAGTTCGGACAGCCTAAACACTGAAGCTTTCTTT. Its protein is CASSSDSLNTEAFF.

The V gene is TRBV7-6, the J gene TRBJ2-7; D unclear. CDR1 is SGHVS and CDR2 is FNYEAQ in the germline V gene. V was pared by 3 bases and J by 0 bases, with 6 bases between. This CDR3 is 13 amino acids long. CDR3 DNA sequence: TGTGCCAGCAGCTTTACGAGCTCCTACGAGCAGTACTTC. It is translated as CASSFTSSYEQYF. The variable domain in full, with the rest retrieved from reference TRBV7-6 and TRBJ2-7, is GAGVSQSPRYKVTKRGQDVALRCDPISGHVSLYWYRQALGQGPEFLTYFNYEAQQDKSGLPNDRFSAERPEGSISTLTIQRTEQRDSAMYRCASSFTSSYEQYFGPGTRLTVT.

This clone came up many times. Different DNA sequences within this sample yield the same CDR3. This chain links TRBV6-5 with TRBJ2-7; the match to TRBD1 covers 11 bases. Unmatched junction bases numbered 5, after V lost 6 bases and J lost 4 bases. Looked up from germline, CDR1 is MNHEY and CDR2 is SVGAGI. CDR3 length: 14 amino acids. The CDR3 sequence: CASRPGTGGYEQYF. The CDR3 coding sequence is TGTGCCAGCAGGCCCGGGACAGGGGGGTACGAGCAGTACTTC.